This is a list of T cell receptor beta chains from one sample in a study of blood T cell repertoires in COVID-19. Produced via immunoSEQ multiplex PCR; TCRdb's table is partial and in-frame only. In the table there are around 190,000 clones, 83% of which are singletons. The sequenced sample was peripheral blood. Receptors originate from a human donor in a cohort sampled during active COVID-19. Each CDR3 is given with its conserved first and last residue. D genes are given only for firm matches. Size is omitted from some rows. Given values are once, few, many or a class for expanded clones.

NA NA TRBJ2-1 TRBV20-1 CSARDQYEQFF TGCAGTGCTAGAGATCAGTATGAGCAGTTCTTC
NA NA TRBJ1-2 TRBV9 CASSVQGRGYTF TGTGCCAGCAGCGTACAGGGGCGAGGCTACACCTTC
NA TRBD1 TRBJ1-2 TRBV24-1 CATSTGDGYTF TGTGCCACCAGCACAGGGGATGGCTACACCTTC
NA NA TRBJ2-5 TRBV28 CASSKTGVKETQYF TGTGCCAGCAGTAAAACCGGGGTGAAAGAGACCCAGTACTTC
NA TRBD1 TRBJ1-1 TRBV3-1/TRBV3-2 CASSRGQVNTEAFF TGTGCCAGCAGCCGAGGACAGGTCAACACTGAAGCTTTCTTT
NA TRBD2 TRBJ2-2 TRBV5-4 CASSYGTSDTTGELFF TGTGCCAGCAGCTACGGGACTAGCGATACCACCGGGGAGCTGTTTTTT
NA NA TRBJ2-2 TRBV5-4 CASSSDYPRAGELFF TGTGCCAGCAGCTCGGACTACCCGAGGGCCGGGGAGCTGTTTTTT
NA TRBD1 TRBJ2-7 TRBV6-2/TRBV6-3 CASSYYEWDRGIEQYF TGTGCCAGCAGTTACTATGAGTGGGACAGGGGAATCGAGCAGTACTTC
NA NA TRBJ2-2 TRBV7-3 CASSPREAAGELFF TGTGCCAGCAGCCCCCGTGAGGCGGCCGGGGAGCTGTTTTTT
NA TRBD1 TRBJ2-6 TRBV7-2 CASRLDRVSGANVLTF TGTGCCAGCAGGCTCGACAGGGTATCTGGGGCCAACGTCCTGACTTTC
NA TRBD1 TRBJ2-2 TRBV3-1/TRBV3-2 CASSQENRGNVTGELFF TGTGCCAGCAGCCAAGAAAACAGGGGTAATGTGACCGGGGAGCTGTTTTTT
NA TRBD2 TRBJ2-1 TRBV4-1 CASSQESLAGDVEQFF TGCGCCAGCAGCCAAGAGAGCCTAGCGGGAGATGTTGAGCAGTTCTTC
NA NA TRBJ1-1 TRBV2 CASGATALNTEAFF TGTGCCAGCGGCGCTACAGCTTTGAACACTGAAGCTTTCTTT
NA NA TRBJ2-7 TRBV7-3 CASSLGGASREQYF TGTGCCAGCAGCTTAGGGGGGGCTAGCCGCGAGCAGTACTTC
NA NA TRBJ2-3 TRBV29-1 CSAVNPLTDTQYF TGCAGCGCTGTTAATCCCCTCACAGATACGCAGTATTTT
NA NA TRBJ2-1 TRBV19 CASSRGRGHNYNEQFF TGTGCCAGTAGTAGAGGAAGAGGGCACAATTACAATGAGCAGTTCTTC
NA NA TRBJ2-5 TRBV9 CASSEEPQYQETQYF TGTGCCAGCAGCGAGGAGCCGCAGTACCAAGAGACCCAGTACTTC
NA NA TRBJ1-4 TRBV5-4 CASSPRPEAANEKLFF TGTGCCAGCAGCCCCAGACCCGAGGCAGCTAATGAAAAACTGTTTTTT
NA TRBD2 TRBJ2-7 TRBV5-3 CARSRLTSDEQYF TGTGCCAGAAGCCGTCTAACTAGCGACGAGCAGTACTTC
NA TRBD1 TRBJ1-5 TRBV27 CASRKTGGQPQHF TGTGCCAGCAGGAAGACAGGGGGTCAGCCCCAGCATTTT
NA NA TRBJ1-2 TRBV6-2/TRBV6-3 CASSYGLNYGYTF TGTGCCAGCAGTTATGGGCTAAACTATGGCTACACCTTC
NA NA TRBJ2-7 TRBV5-1 CASSQDTGLYF TGCGCCAGCAGCCAGGACACCGGCCTGTACTTC
once TRBD2 TRBJ2-7 TRBV9 CASSRGGTYEQYF TGTGCCAGCAGCCGGGGGGGGACCTACGAGCAGTACTTC
NA TRBD1 TRBJ1-2 TRBV27 CASSRRAVGQGIYTF TGTGCCAGCAGTCGAAGAGCTGTGGGACAGGGGATTTACACCTTC
NA TRBD1 TRBJ1-6 TRBV7-9 CASSPRTGPRSSYNSPLHF TGTGCCAGCAGCCCACGGACAGGGCCCCGGAGCTCCTATAATTCACCCCTCCACTTT
NA TRBD1 TRBJ2-7 TRBV6-5 CASSSRDRGTYEQYF TGTGCCAGCAGTTCCCGGGACAGGGGAACCTACGAGCAGTACTTC
NA TRBD1 TRBJ1-2 TRBV7-2 CASSPGQGLGGYTF TGTGCCAGCAGCCCAGGACAGGGGTTAGGTGGCTACACCTTC
NA TRBD1 TRBJ1-1 TRBV7-9 CASSLGTAEAFF TGTGCCAGCAGCCTGGGGACAGCTGAAGCTTTCTTT
few NA TRBJ1-3 TRBV6-5 CASSRGGRTGNTIYF TGTGCCAGCAGCCGGGGGGGCAGGACTGGAAACACCATATATTTT
NA TRBD2 TRBJ2-4 TRBV3-1/TRBV3-2 CASTLGGAKNIQYF TGTGCCAGCACCCTGGGGGGGGCCAAAAACATTCAGTACTTC
NA TRBD2 TRBJ2-7 TRBV6-5 CASKMGGSAYEQYF TGTGCCAGCAAAATGGGCGGGAGTGCCTACGAGCAGTACTTC
NA TRBD2 TRBJ2-7 TRBV9 CASSVESSGLYEQYF TGTGCCAGCAGCGTAGAGTCTAGCGGCCTCTACGAGCAGTACTTC
NA TRBD1 TRBJ1-2 TRBV27 CASRKGQIYGYTF TGTGCCAGCAGGAAGGGACAGATCTATGGCTACACCTTC
NA TRBD2 TRBJ2-5 TRBV6-5 CASTQGGETQYF TGTGCCAGCACCCAGGGAGGGGAGACCCAGTACTTC
NA TRBD1 TRBJ2-7 TRBV7-2 CASSPRDSSYEQYF TGTGCCAGCAGCCCCCGGGACAGCTCCTACGAGCAGTACTTC
NA NA TRBJ2-3 TRBV5-4 CASSLGRFPTDTQYF TGTGCCAGCAGCTTGGGCCGGTTCCCCACAGATACGCAGTATTTT
NA NA TRBJ2-7 TRBV7-9 CASSSEQDSYEQYF TGTGCCAGCAGCTCCGAACAGGATTCCTACGAGCAGTACTTC
once TRBD1 TRBJ1-2 TRBV4-3 CASSQGPGQGAVNYGYTF TGCGCCAGCAGCCAGGGTCCGGGACAGGGGGCCGTCAACTATGGCTACACCTTC
NA NA TRBJ2-7 TRBV27 CASSSTSTDYEQYF TGTGCCAGCAGTTCGACGTCGACAGACTACGAGCAGTACTTC
NA NA TRBJ2-7 TRBV7-2 CASSFGGGYEQYF TGTGCCAGCAGCTTCGGGGGTGGGTACGAGCAGTACTTC
NA TRBD2 TRBJ2-7 TRBV27 CASRPGLAVVYEQYF TGTGCCAGCAGACCTGGACTAGCGGTAGTCTACGAGCAGTACTTC
few NA TRBJ2-6 TRBV4-1 CASSQDDSTPSGANVLTF TGCGCCAGCAGCCAAGATGACAGTACCCCCTCTGGGGCCAACGTCCTGACTTTC